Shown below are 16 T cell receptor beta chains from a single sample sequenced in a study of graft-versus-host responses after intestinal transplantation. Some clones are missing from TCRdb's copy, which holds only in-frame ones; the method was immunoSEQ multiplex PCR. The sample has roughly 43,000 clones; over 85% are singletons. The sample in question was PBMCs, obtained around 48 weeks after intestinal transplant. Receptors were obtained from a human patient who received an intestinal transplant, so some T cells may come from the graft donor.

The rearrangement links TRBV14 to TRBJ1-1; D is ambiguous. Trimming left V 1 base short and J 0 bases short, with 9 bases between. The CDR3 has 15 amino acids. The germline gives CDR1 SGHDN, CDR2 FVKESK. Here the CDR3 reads CASSQGRELNTEAFF. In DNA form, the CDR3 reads TGTGCCAGCAGCCAAGGTCGGGAGCTGAACACTGAAGCTTTCTTT.

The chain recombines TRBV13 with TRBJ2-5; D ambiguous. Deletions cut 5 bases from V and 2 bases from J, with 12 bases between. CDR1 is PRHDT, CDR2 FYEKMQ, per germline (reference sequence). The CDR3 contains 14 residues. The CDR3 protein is CASSRTINQETQYF. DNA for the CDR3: TGTGCCAGCAGCCGTACCATCAATCAAGAGACCCAGTACTTC.

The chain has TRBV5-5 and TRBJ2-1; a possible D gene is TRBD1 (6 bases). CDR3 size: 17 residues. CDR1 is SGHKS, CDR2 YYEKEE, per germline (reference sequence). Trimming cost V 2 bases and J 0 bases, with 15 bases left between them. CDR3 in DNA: TGTGCCAGCAGCTTCTCAGCCCAGGGGAGCTCCTACAATGAGCAGTTCTTC. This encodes CASSFSAQGSSYNEQFF.

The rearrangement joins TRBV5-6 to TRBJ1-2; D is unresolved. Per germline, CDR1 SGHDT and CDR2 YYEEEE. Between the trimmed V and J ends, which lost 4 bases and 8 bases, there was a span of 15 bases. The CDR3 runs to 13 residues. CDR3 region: CASSPRGGAGYTF. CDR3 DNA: TGTGCCAGCAGCCCGAGAGGAGGTGCGGGCTACACCTTC.

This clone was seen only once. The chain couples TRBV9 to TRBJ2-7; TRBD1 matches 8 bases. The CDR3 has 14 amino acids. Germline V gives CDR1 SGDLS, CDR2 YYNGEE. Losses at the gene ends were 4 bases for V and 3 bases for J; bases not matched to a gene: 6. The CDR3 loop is CASSPGGGSYEQYF. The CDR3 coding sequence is TGTGCCAGCAGCCCAGGGGGCGGTAGCTACGAGCAGTACTTC. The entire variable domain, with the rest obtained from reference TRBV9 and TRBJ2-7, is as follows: DSGVTQTPKHLITATGQRVTLRCSPRSGDLSVYWYQQSLDQGLQFLIQYYNGEERAKGNILERFSAQQFPDLHSELNLSSLELGDSALYFCASSPGGGSYEQYFGPGTRLTVT.

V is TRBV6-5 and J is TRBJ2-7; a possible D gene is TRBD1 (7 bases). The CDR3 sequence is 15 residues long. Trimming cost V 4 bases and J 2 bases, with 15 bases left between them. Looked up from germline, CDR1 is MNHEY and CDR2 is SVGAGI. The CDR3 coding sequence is TGTGCCAGCAGTTGGGGCGGGACAGCCACCTACGAGCAGTACTTC. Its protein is CASSWGGTATYEQYF.

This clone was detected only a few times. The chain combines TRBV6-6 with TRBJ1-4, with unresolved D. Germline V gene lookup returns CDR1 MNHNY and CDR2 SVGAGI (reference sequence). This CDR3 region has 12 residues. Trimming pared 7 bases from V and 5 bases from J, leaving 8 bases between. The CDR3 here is CASNTGNEKLFF. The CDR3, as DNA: TGTGCCAGCAACACGGGCAATGAAAAACTGTTTTTT.

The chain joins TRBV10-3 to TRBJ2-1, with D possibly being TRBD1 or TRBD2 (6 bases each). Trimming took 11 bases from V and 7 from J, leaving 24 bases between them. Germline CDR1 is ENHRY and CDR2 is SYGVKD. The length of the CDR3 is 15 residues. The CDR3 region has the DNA TGTGCCGCATCGGGGGCCCCAATCCCGACTAATGAGCAGTTCTTC. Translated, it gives CAASGAPIPTNEQFF.

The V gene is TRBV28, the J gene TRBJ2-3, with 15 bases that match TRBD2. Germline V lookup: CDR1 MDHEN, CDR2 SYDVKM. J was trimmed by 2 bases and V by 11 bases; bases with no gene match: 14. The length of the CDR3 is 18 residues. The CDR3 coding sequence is TGTGCCGTCCCACCGGGACTAGCGGGGGGCGATAACACAGATACGCAGTATTTT. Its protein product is CAVPPGLAGGDNTDTQYF.

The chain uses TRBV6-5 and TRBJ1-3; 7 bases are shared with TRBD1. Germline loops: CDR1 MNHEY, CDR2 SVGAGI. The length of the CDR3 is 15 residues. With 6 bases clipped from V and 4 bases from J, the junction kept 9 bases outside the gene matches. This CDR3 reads CASSAIYRGGNTIYF. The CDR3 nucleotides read TGTGCCAGCAGCGCAATCTACAGGGGAGGAAACACCATATATTTT.

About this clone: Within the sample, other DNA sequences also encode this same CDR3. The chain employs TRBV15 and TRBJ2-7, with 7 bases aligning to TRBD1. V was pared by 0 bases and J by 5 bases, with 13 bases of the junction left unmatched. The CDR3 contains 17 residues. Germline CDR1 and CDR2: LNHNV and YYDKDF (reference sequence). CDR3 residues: CATSRDLGWTGSHEQYF. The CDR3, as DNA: TGTGCCACCAGCAGAGATTTGGGGTGGACAGGATCCCACGAGCAGTACTTC.

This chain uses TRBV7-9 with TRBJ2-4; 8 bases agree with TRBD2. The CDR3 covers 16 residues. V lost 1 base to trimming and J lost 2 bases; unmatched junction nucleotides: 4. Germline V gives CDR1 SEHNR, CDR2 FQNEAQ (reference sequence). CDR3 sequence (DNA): TGTGCCAGCAGCTTAGACCCGGGAGGGCCCAAAAACATTCAGTACTTC. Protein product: CASSLDPGGPKNIQYF.

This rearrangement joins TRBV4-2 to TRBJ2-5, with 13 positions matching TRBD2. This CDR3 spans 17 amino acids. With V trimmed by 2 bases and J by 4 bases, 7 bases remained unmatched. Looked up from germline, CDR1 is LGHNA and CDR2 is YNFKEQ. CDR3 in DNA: TGTGCCAGCAGCCAAAGTACTAGCGGGAGGGGTGGAGAGACCCAGTACTTC. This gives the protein CASSQSTSGRGGETQYF.

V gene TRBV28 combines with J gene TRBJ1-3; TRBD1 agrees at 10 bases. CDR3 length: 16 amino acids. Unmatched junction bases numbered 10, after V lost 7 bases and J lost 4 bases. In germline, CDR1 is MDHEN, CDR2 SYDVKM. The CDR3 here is CASNRDRGEGGNTIYF. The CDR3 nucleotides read TGTGCCAGCAATCGGGACAGGGGAGAAGGGGGAAACACCATATATTTT. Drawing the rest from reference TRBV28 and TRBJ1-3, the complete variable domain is DVKVTQSSRYLVKRTGEKVFLECVQDMDHENMFWYRQDPGLGLRLIYFSYDVKMKEKGDIPEGYSVSREKKERFSLILESASTNQTSMYLCASNRDRGEGGNTIYFGEGSWLTVV.

The CDR3: CASSLPQWREEYNEQFF. The CDR3 DNA follows: TGTGCCAGCAGCCTCCCCCAGTGGCGGGAGGAGTACAATGAGCAGTTCTTC. The V and J genes are TRBV7-9 and TRBJ2-1; 8 bases are shared with TRBD2. Germline assignment: CDR1 SEHNR and CDR2 FQNEAQ (reference sequence). The CDR3 extends over 17 amino acids. V lost 5 bases, J lost 4 bases, and 13 bases stayed unmatched.

In DNA form, the CDR3 reads TGTGCCTTTTCTTTGGGCGGGGACATTCAGTACTTC. Translated, it gives CAFSLGGDIQYF. The chain joins TRBV30 to TRBJ2-4; D is perhaps TRBD2 (6 bases). Germline assignment: CDR1 GTSNPN and CDR2 SVGIG (reference sequence). This CDR3 has 12 residues. Trimming removed 7 bases from V and 8 bases from J, with 15 bases in between.